One T cell receptor (beta chain) is described in this entry. This receptor's antigen is unknown. Base qualities are not recorded, but no much larger clone differs from it by a single base. Receptors were amplified or captured by the immunoSEQ multiplex PCR assay. TCRdb holds this immuneACCESS table with in-frame rearrangements only. Some clones are missing; in checked studies, unresolved V genes explain under half, and the rest has no known cause. For this sample there are about 85,000 clones; 90% appear just once. The top ten clones comprise around 3.5% of the sample. This sample was taken from a study of control samples from healthy donors and cancer patients (dated by TCRdb to the early 2020s). The sequenced sample consisted of blood. The clonotype originates from a young woman in good health.

The CDR3 is CASSFRTSSSTDTQYF. The sequenced DNA is TGTGCCAGCAGTTTCCGGACTTCGTCTAGCACAGATACGCAGTATTTT. The chain links TRBV27 with TRBJ2-3; tentative D gene TRBD2, with 5 bases matching. The CDR3 goes from the cysteine to the phenylalanine over 16 residues. The kept DNA is CDR3 alone, 48 bases in frame from the first base. CDR1 and CDR2 (MNHEY, SMNVEV) derive from the germline V gene (reference sequence). V loses 3 bases, J loses 0 bases, and the germline ends lie 13 bases apart.